This T cell receptor beta chain was recorded in a study of Tregs in tolerant kidney transplant recipients (dated by TCRdb to about 2019). Regarding the study in general: The study applied TCRbeta sequencing to find donor-specific regulatory T cells before combined kidney and bone marrow transplantation and then followed those same cells after transplant. In a few healthy controls, several methods of expanding Tregs specific for an allogeneic donor were compared by TCRbeta repertoire sequencing.

Turning to this clone: Its binding antigen is unknown. No much larger clonotype is one base removed from it; base qualities were not supplied.

Results and caveats for the whole study, not just this receptor: Biological reproducibility was not directly addressed, though technical replication error appeared minimal. Expanding Tregs with activated donor B cells appeared to identify the most biologically relevant and donor-specific TCRbeta repertoire. Because the study included only a small number of patients, the results must be confirmed in larger populations and under other immunosuppression protocols.

For TCRbeta CDR3 sequencing, genomic DNA was extracted from sorted cells using the QIAGEN DNeasy Blood and Tissue Kit. High-throughput TCRbeta CDR3 sequencing, which included PCR amplification with bias correction and internal controls, was done commercially through immunoSEQ. In the original analysis: Unique productive TCRbeta sequences were defined by CDR3 nucleotide sequence where primers matched, otherwise by CDR3 amino acid sequence with Vbeta and Jbeta genes. As a correction for sorting error, sequences shared between sorted populations at a frequency ratio of 2:1 or less were discarded, and the remaining shared sequences were assigned to the higher population. Sequences were defined as donor-reactive when expanded at least 5-fold in CFSE-low cells versus unstimulated cells and present at a frequency of at least 0.01% in CFSE-low cells. Repertoire divergence was quantified by Jensen-Shannon divergence calculated from the top 100 TCRbeta sequences ranked by frequency. For samples with multiple sequencing runs, sorting error was corrected in each run separately before the runs were combined. This immuneACCESS table, as held by TCRdb, lists in-frame sequences with V and J called but not all clones. Of the missing ones, under half trace to an unresolved V gene in checked studies; the others have no known cause. For V, J and clone size, that table is used; D and trimming come from the DNA. Within this sample are more than 95,000 clones, with roughly 92% of them counted one time only. Together, the top ten hold approximately 0.54% of the sample.

Trimming removed 2 bases from V and 4 bases from J, leaving 12 bases between the germline ends. The CDR1 and CDR2 encoded by the germline V gene are MNHEY and SVGAGI. The CDR3 runs 15 amino acids, cysteine and phenylalanine included. The CDR3 DNA has 45 bases and is translated from base 1. Unstimulated Tregs (CD4+CD25+CD127-), CD4+ non-Tregs (CD4+CD25-), CD4 and CD8 cells were FACS-sorted from thawed PBMCs. Blood from healthy controls was obtained either as purchased buffy coats or from healthy volunteers. Healthy control blood was separated into PBMCs by Ficoll density gradient and cryopreserved, and patient PBMCs were collected both before and after transplant.

This sequence originates from a human donor in good health. Sequencing input: CD4+ T cells from blood. The chain couples TRBV6-5 to TRBJ1-5; the D gene is possibly TRBD1, with 5 bases matching. In nucleotides, the sequence is TGTGCCAGCAGTTACGACACAGGCCCTAATCAGCCCCAGCATTTT. Its coded protein is CASSYDTGPNQPQHF.